Sequencing of this TCR beta chain was carried out in a study of T cells in Graves' hyperthyroidism and ophthalmopathy. V was shortened by 5 bases and J by 0 bases, with 13 bases between the two germline ends. The CDR3 sequence is 16 residues long. CDR1 and CDR2 (germline): SNHLY, FYNNEI. Amplification yielded TCR beta CDR3 regions, with RNA transcripts as the source. First-round RT-PCR of the TCR CDR3 relied on the HTBI primer set. TCRdb fed the multiplex PCR reads into MiXCR, producing one record per CDR3 protein. The sample carries approximately 610,000 distinct CDR3 sequences, around 15% recorded once. This clonotype was seen many times.

V usage is TRBV2 and J usage is TRBJ2-2; D tentatively reads TRBD1 or TRBD2 (5 bases each). Material for sequencing was blood. The clonotype comes from a middle-aged woman with Graves' ophthalmopathy. As DNA, the CDR3 is TGTGCCAGCAGTCCTCAGTGGGGACCGAACACCGGGGAGCTGTTTTTT. Amino acids: CASSPQWGPNTGELFF. Supplemented by reference TRBV2 and TRBJ2-2, the full variable domain reads EPEVTQTPSHQVTQMGQEVILRCVPISNHLYFYWYRQILGQKVEFLVSFYNNEISEKSEIFDDQFSVERPDGSNFTLKIRSTKLEDSAMYFCASSPQWGPNTGELFFGEGSRLTVL.